These 27 T cell receptor beta chains were all obtained from the same sample, sequenced in a study of T cell responses to AZD1222 COVID-19 vaccine. Clones were sequenced by immunoSEQ multiplex PCR, and TCRdb holds only the in-frame ones, with some missing. The sample holds 140,000 to 150,000 clones, about 91% seen once. Specimen: peripheral blood, collected on day 0 of AZD1222 vaccination. Every receptor here comes from an adult in good health.

In this sample, this clone turned up once. This chain links TRBV19 with TRBJ1-2, with D possibly matching TRBD1 (6 bases). V was cut by 3 bases and J by 6 bases, with 17 bases left in between. The CDR3 consists of 15 residues. Germline CDR1 and CDR2: LNHDA and SQIVND (reference sequence). In DNA, the CDR3 is TGTGCCAGTAGTATTGGCGGAGGACAGCGGAATGGCTACACCTTC. It encodes CASSIGGGQRNGYTF.

This chain joins TRBV29-1 and TRBJ2-3, with D possibly TRBD2 on 6 matching bases. The CDR3 is made up of 13 amino acids. CDR1 and CDR2 (germline): SQVTM, ANQGSEA. The V gene lost 3 bases and the J gene lost 1 base, with 8 bases spanning the gap. The CDR3 here is CSVEGGGTDTQYF. Here the CDR3 DNA reads TGCAGCGTTGAGGGCGGGGGCACAGATACGCAGTATTTT.

The chain recombines TRBV2 with TRBJ2-7; 12 bases align to TRBD2. With 4 bases clipped from V and 0 bases from J, the junction kept 7 bases outside the gene matches. The CDR3 totals 17 residues. Per the germline V gene, CDR1 is SNHLY and CDR2 is FYNNEI. In DNA form, the CDR3 reads TGTGCCAGCAGTGGGACTGGACTAGCGGGGAGCTCCTACGAGCAGTACTTC. Its translation is CASSGTGLAGSSYEQYF.

The CDR3 region is CASSQPTGDTGELFF. The CDR3, as DNA: TGCGCCAGCAGCCAACCGACAGGGGACACCGGGGAGCTGTTTTTT. V usage is TRBV4-1 and J usage is TRBJ2-2; 8 positions match TRBD1. The CDR3 contains 15 residues. CDR1 MGHRA and CDR2 YSYEKL come from the germline V gene. V trimming: 2 bases; J trimming: 3 bases; junction bases outside the gene matches: 2.

The CDR3: CASSPAESNYGYTF. DNA for the CDR3: TGTGCCAGCAGTCCGGCGGAGTCCAACTATGGCTACACCTTC. The rearrangement links TRBV6-6 to TRBJ1-2; D call uncertain. Trimming cost V 5 bases and J 2 bases, with 12 bases left between them. The germline V gene has CDR1 MNHNY and CDR2 SVGAGI (reference sequence). CDR3 length: 14 amino acids.

This clone was seen just once. This chain connects TRBV6-4 to TRBJ1-6; D remains unclear. The V end lost 0 bases, the J end lost 0 bases, and 3 bases lay between the germline ends. This CDR3 is built from 15 residues. Germline CDR1 is MRHNA and CDR2 is SNTAGT. CDR3 coding DNA: TGTGCCAGCAGTGACTCTAGCTCCTATAATTCACCCCTCCACTTT. Amino acids: CASSDSSSYNSPLHF.

The chain joins TRBV5-6 to TRBJ1-2, with 8 nucleotides matching TRBD1. Trimming removed 3 bases from V and 7 bases from J; junction bases left unmatched: 11. The germline V gene has CDR1 SGHDT and CDR2 YYEEEE. The CDR3 loop spans 15 amino acids. CDR3 coding DNA: TGTGCCAGCAGCTCAGGACAGGGAGGTAACAGTGGCTACACCTTC. It specifies CASSSGQGGNSGYTF.

The genes are TRBV7-2 and TRBJ1-1; D unresolved. Germline V gene data show CDR1 as SGHTA and CDR2 as FQGNSA. Trimming took off 2 bases at V and 7 bases at J, with 11 bases between the two ends. This CDR3 spans 13 amino acids. In DNA form, the CDR3 reads TGTGCCAGCAGCTTAACGCGACAAGGTGAAGCTTTCTTT. The encoded protein is CASSLTRQGEAFF.

The rearrangement uses TRBV6-2 or TRBV6-3 and TRBJ1-1, with 7 bases lining up with TRBD1. Germline trimming cut 4 bases from V and 2 bases from J; bases unmatched to any gene: 4. CDR1 and CDR2 (germline): MNHEY, SVGEGT. The CDR3 spans 14 residues. The CDR3 region has the DNA TGTGCCAGCAGTTCGACAGGGAGTAACACTGAAGCTTTCTTT. This encodes CASSSTGSNTEAFF.

The CDR3 region is CASSLSGFPFF. The CDR3 DNA sequence: TGTGCCAGCAGTTTATCAGGGTTTCCGTTCTTC. This chain links TRBV12-3 or TRBV12-4 with TRBJ2-1; a possible D gene is TRBD1 (5 bases). Trimming took 2 bases from V and 15 from J, leaving 11 bases between them. The length of the CDR3 is 11 residues.

This clone came up many times. This chain uses TRBV21-1 with TRBJ2-7; the table names TRBD1, a call not compared with the DNA. TRBV21-1 is a listed pseudogene. The length of the CDR3 is 16 residues. The CDR3 reads CASSRIPDRVSYEQYF. For the CDR3, the DNA is TGTGCCAGCAGCCGAATCCCGGACAGGGTGTCCTACGAGCAGTACTTC.

The chain is built from TRBV4-1 and TRBJ1-3; D unresolved. V was shortened by 2 bases and J by 0 bases, with 5 bases between the two germline ends. The CDR3 contains 14 residues. From germline, CDR1 is MGHRA and CDR2 YSYEKL. CDR3 protein: CASSQLTSGNTIYF. In DNA, the CDR3 is TGCGCCAGCAGCCAACTTACCTCTGGAAACACCATATATTTT.

CDR3 DNA: TGCGCCAGCAGACCGGCTGCCGGGGACAGGGGGGATGAGCAGTTCTTC. Protein: CASRPAAGDRGDEQFF. The chain employs TRBV5-1 and TRBJ2-1; 11 bases map to TRBD1. V trimming: 5 bases; J trimming: 8 bases; junction bases outside the gene matches: 12. This CDR3 has 16 residues. Looked up from germline, CDR1 is SGHRS and CDR2 is YFSETQ.

In this sample, this clone turned up a few times. The V gene is TRBV4-3, the J gene TRBJ1-2; D call uncertain. CDR3 length equals 14 residues. The germline gives CDR1 LGHNA, CDR2 YSLEER. V lost 0 bases and J 8 bases, leaving 13 bases between the germline ends. CDR3 nucleotide sequence: TGCGCCAGCAGCCAAGATCGAGGAGGCCTAGGCTACACCTTC. Its protein is CASSQDRGGLGYTF.

The chain links TRBV6-4 to TRBJ2-6; TRBD2 might be the D (6 bases). Germline-derived CDR1 and CDR2 are MRHNA and SNTAGT. The CDR3 loop spans 17 amino acids. Trimming cost V 0 bases and J 4 bases, with 13 bases left between them. The CDR3 DNA follows: TGTGCCAGCAGTGACTCCGAGGGACTGGGGGGGGCCAACGTCCTGACTTTC. Translation gives CASSDSEGLGGANVLTF.

This sequence joins TRBV7-9 and TRBJ1-2, with 7 bases identical to TRBD1. The CDR3 extends over 13 amino acids. Germline CDR1 and CDR2: SEHNR and FQNEAQ (reference sequence). J was trimmed by 6 bases and V by 3 bases; bases with no gene match: 4. CDR3 sequence (DNA): TGTGCCAGCAGCTTCACCGGGACAGATGGCTACACCTTC. Translating gives CASSFTGTDGYTF.

The rearrangement links TRBV9 to TRBJ2-4; D gene uncertain. The CDR3 is made up of 14 amino acids. CDR1 is SGDLS and CDR2 is YYNGEE in the germline V gene. Trimming took off 4 bases at V and 1 base at J, with 9 bases between the two ends. CDR3 bases: TGTGCCAGCAGCCTAGACATGGCCAAAAACATTCAGTACTTC. As protein: CASSLDMAKNIQYF.

This clone occurred a few times. The CDR3 spells CASSWTAGQPQHF. Written as DNA, the CDR3 is TGTGCCAGCAGCTGGACAGCAGGGCAGCCCCAGCATTTT. The chain joins TRBV7-3 to TRBJ1-5, with D maybe TRBD1 (6 bases). With 4 bases removed from V and 7 bases from J, the gap between germline ends came to 11 bases. The CDR3 loop spans 13 amino acids. CDR1 SGHTA and CDR2 FQGTGA come from the germline V gene.

This chain connects TRBV7-8 to TRBJ2-7; 10 bases line up with TRBD1. Germline assignment: CDR1 SGHVS and CDR2 FQNEAQ. The length of the CDR3 is 15 residues. V gave up 3 bases and J gave up 0 bases; unmatched junction bases: 2. The DNA of the CDR3 is TGTGCCAGCAGCTTCCGGGACAGGGGCTCCTACGAGCAGTACTTC. Protein: CASSFRDRGSYEQYF.

The chain joins TRBV28 to TRBJ2-7; D assignment may be TRBD1 or TRBD2 (6 bases each). The V and J ends lost 7 bases and 5 bases respectively, with 12 bases between them. Germline V gene sequence: CDR1 MDHEN, CDR2 SYDVKM. This CDR3 is 12 amino acids long. CDR3 sequence: CASKGGRNEQYF. CDR3 sequence (DNA): TGTGCCAGCAAAGGGGGGCGGAACGAGCAGTACTTC.

The V gene is TRBV6-5, the J gene TRBJ2-5, with D hard to call. V was clipped by 3 bases and J by 5 bases, with 19 bases between them. This CDR3 spans 16 amino acids. Per the germline V gene, CDR1 is MNHEY and CDR2 is SVGAGI. CDR3 region: CASSYMGGGSRETQYF. CDR3 in DNA: TGTGCCAGCAGTTATATGGGCGGTGGCTCTCGGGAGACCCAGTACTTC.

The chain recombines TRBV20-1 with TRBJ2-1; D might be TRBD1 or TRBD2, each matching 5 bases. Germline V gives CDR1 DFQATT, CDR2 SNEGSKA (reference sequence). The CDR3 extends over 10 amino acids. The germline V and J ends were trimmed by 7 bases and 8 bases, with 9 bases remaining between them. The CDR3 sequence: CSVGGYEQFF. The CDR3 nucleotides are TGCAGTGTTGGGGGATATGAGCAGTTCTTC.

This clone has only a few counts. The chain recombines TRBV27 with TRBJ1-1; maybe TRBD1 (5 bases). CDR3 size: 12 residues. Germline assignment: CDR1 MNHEY and CDR2 SMNVEV (reference sequence). The V end was cut by 5 bases, the J end by 11 bases, with 15 bases between. The CDR3, as DNA: TGTGCCAGCAGTCGCGACGGGGGAGTGGCTTTCTTT. It yields the protein CASSRDGGVAFF.

This clone has ten or more counts. V usage is TRBV27 and J usage is TRBJ2-7; tentative D call: TRBD1 (5 bases). The CDR3 is 14 residues long. Trimming left V 6 bases short and J 1 base short, with 13 bases between. From germline, CDR1 is MNHEY and CDR2 SMNVEV (reference sequence). The CDR3 nucleotides are TGTGCCAGCAGACCCTCCAGGGTGTCCTACGAGCAGTACTTC. Translating gives CASRPSRVSYEQYF.

The gene calls are TRBV15 and TRBJ2-7; a weak D match, TRBD2 (6 bases). Between the trimmed V and J ends, which lost 3 bases and 0 bases, there was a span of 21 bases. The length of the CDR3 is 18 residues. Per the germline V gene, CDR1 is LNHNV and CDR2 is YYDKDF (reference sequence). The CDR3, as DNA: TGTGCCACCAGCAGGCGAGCCGGCGCGGGGATGAGCTCCTACGAGCAGTACTTC. As protein: CATSRRAGAGMSSYEQYF.

The chain employs TRBV18 and TRBJ1-4; 9 nucleotides align to TRBD1. Unmatched junction bases numbered 4, after V lost 3 bases and J lost 2 bases. The germline CDR1 and CDR2 sequences are KGHSH and LQKENI. There are 16 residues in the CDR3. In DNA, the CDR3 is TGTGCCAGCTCACCTGGGACAGGGCAGACTAATGAAAAACTGTTTTTT. It translates to CASSPGTGQTNEKLFF.

The chain employs TRBV18 and TRBJ1-1; 7 bases are a match to TRBD1. The CDR3 runs to 15 residues. CDR1 and CDR2 (germline): KGHSH, LQKENI. V lost 2 bases to trimming and J lost 5 bases; unmatched junction nucleotides: 8. In DNA, the CDR3 is TGTGCCAGCTCACCATTTGAAAGGGGGCGGACTGAAGCTTTCTTT. Its translation: CASSPFERGRTEAFF.